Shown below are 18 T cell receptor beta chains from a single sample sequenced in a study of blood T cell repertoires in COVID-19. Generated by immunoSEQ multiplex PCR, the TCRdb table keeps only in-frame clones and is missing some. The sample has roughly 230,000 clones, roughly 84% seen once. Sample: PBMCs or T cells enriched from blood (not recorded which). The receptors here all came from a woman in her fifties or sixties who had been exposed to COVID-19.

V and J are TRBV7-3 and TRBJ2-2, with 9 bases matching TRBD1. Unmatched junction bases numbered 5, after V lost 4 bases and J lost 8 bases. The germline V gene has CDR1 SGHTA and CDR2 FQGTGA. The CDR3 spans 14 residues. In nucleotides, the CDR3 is TGTGCCAGCAGCTCACAGGGGGCGGGAGGGGAGCTGTTTTTT. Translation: CASSSQGAGGELFF.

CDR3: CASRLTGDRTDTQYF. For the CDR3, the DNA is TGCGCCAGCAGATTGACGGGAGATCGCACAGATACGCAGTATTTT. The V gene is TRBV5-1, the J gene TRBJ2-3; D perhaps matches TRBD2 (6 bases). This CDR3 region has 15 residues. The germline V and J ends were trimmed by 5 bases and 1 base, with 14 bases remaining between them. Germline V CDR1 and CDR2: SGHRS, YFSETQ.

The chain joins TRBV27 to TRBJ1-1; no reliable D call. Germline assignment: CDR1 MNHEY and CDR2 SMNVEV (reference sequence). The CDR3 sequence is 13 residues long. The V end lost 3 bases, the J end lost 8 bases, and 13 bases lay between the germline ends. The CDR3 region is CASSFQAGGEAFF. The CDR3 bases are TGTGCCAGCAGTTTTCAGGCCGGCGGGGAAGCTTTCTTT.

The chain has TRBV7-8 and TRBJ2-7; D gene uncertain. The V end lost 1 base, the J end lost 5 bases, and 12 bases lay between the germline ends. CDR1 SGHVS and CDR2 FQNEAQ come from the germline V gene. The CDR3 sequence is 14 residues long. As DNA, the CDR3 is TGTGCCAGCAGCTTAGATACAGCCAAACACGAGCAGTACTTC. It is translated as CASSLDTAKHEQYF.

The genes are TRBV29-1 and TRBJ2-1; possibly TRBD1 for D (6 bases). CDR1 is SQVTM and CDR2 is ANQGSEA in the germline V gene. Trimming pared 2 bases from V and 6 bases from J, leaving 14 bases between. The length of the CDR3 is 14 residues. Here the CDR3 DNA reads TGCAGCGTTGAAAGGGGGTCTCTACTCAATGAGCAGTTCTTC. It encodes CSVERGSLLNEQFF.

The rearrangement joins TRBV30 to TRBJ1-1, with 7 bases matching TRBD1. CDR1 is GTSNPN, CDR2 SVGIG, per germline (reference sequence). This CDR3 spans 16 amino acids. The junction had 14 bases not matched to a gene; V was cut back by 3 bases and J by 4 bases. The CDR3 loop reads CAWRDFNRGKSTEAFF. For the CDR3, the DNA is TGTGCCTGGAGGGACTTTAACAGGGGAAAGAGCACTGAAGCTTTCTTT.

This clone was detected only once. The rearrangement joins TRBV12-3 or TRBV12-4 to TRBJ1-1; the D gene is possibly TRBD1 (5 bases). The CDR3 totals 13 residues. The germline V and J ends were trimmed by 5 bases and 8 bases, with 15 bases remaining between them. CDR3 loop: CASSPRGIGEAFF. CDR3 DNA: TGTGCCAGCAGTCCCCGGGGGATCGGAGAAGCTTTCTTT.

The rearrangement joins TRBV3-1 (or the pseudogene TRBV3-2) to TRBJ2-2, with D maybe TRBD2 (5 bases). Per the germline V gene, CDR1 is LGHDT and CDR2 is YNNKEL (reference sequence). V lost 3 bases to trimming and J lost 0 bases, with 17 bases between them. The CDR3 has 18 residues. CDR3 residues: CASSHDRGWGTNTGELFF. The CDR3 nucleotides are TGTGCCAGCAGCCATGATCGAGGGTGGGGTACGAACACCGGGGAGCTGTTTTTT.

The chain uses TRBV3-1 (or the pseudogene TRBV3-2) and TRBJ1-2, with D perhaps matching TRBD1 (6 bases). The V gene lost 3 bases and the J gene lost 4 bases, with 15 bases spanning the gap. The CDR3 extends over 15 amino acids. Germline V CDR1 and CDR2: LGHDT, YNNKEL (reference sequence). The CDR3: CASSQGQGTSYGYTF. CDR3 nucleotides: TGTGCCAGCAGCCAGGGCCAGGGGACCTCCTATGGCTACACCTTC.

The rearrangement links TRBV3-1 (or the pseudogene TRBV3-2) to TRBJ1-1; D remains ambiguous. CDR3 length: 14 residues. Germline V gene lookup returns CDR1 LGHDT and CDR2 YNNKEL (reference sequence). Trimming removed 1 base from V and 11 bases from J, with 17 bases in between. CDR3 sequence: CASSQGRGGGVAFF. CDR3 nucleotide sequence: TGTGCCAGCAGCCAAGGACGGGGAGGCGGGGTGGCTTTCTTT.

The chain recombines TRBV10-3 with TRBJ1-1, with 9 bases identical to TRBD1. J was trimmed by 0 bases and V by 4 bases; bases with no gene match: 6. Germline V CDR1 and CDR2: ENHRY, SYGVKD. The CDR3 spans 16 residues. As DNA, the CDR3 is TGTGCCATCAGTGGATCCGGGACAGGGATGAACACTGAAGCTTTCTTT. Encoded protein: CAISGSGTGMNTEAFF.

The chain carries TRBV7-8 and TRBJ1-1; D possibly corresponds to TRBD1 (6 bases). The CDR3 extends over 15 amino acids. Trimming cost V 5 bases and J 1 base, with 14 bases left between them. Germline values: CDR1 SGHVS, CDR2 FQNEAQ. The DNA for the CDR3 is TGTGCCAGCAGCGGACTGGACAGAGGGAACACTGAAGCTTTCTTT. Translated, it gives CASSGLDRGNTEAFF.

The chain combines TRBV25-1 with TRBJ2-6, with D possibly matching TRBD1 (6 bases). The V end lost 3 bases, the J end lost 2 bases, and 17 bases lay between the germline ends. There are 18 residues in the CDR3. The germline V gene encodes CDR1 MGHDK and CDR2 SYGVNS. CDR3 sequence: CASSEGATDFTGANVLTF. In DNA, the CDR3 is TGTGCCAGCAGTGAGGGGGCGACGGATTTTACTGGGGCCAACGTCCTGACTTTC.

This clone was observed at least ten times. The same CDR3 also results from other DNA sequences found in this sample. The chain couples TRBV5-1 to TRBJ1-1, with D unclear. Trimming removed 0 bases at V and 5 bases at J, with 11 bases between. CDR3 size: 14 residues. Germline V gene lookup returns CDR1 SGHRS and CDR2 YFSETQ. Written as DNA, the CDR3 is TGCGCCAGCAGCTTGGCCCCACGAGGAACTGAAGCTTTCTTT. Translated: CASSLAPRGTEAFF.

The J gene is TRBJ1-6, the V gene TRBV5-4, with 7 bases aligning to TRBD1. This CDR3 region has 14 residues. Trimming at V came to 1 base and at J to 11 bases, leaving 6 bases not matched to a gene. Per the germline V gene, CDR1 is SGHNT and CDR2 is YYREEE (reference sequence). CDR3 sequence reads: CASSLTGERTPLHF. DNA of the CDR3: TGTGCCAGCAGCTTGACAGGGGAGAGGACACCCCTCCACTTT.

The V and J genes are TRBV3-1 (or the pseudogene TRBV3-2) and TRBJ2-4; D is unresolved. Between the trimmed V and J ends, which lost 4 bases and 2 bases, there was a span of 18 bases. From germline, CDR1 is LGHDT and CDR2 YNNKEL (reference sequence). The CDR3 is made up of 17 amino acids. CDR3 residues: CASSRSSGVRPKNIQYF. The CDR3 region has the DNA TGTGCCAGCAGCCGTTCCTCGGGTGTCCGACCCAAAAACATTCAGTACTTC.

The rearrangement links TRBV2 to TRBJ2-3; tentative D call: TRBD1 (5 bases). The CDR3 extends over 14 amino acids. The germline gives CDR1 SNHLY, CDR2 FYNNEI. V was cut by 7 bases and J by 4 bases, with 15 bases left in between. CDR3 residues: CASTPLGASDTQYF. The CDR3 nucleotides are TGTGCCAGCACCCCCCTTGGGGCGTCAGATACGCAGTATTTT.

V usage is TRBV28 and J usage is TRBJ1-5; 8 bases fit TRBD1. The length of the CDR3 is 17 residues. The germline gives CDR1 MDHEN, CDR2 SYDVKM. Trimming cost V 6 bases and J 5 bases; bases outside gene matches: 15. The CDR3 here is CASSNSGQGGRDQPQHF. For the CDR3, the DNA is TGTGCCAGCAGCAACTCCGGACAGGGAGGTCGTGATCAGCCCCAGCATTTT.